The rows below give T cell receptor beta chains drawn from one sample of a study of cytomegalovirus exposure and HLA in healthy donors. Assay: immunoSEQ multiplex PCR; the TCRdb copy retains only in-frame clones and omits some. The table records about 140,000 clones, around four fifths of them present only once. The sample consisted of PBMCs. Receptors originate from a man aged 25 to 40 in good health and CMV-seronegative. Each CDR3 is given with its conserved first and last residue. The order of the fields is V gene, J gene, CDR3 protein.

V: TRBV30; J: TRBJ1-2; CDR3: CASDFYGYTF
V: TRBV27; J: TRBJ1-5; CDR3: CASSLREGSNQPQHF
V: TRBV5-1; J: TRBJ2-2; CDR3: CASAAGNTGELFF
V: TRBV15; J: TRBJ2-5; CDR3: CATSSLDGLAGETQYF
V: TRBV6-5; J: TRBJ2-5; CDR3: CASSYGLAGEMYF
V: TRBV18; J: TRBJ2-1; CDR3: CASSPPGLPNEQFF
V: TRBV10-3; J: TRBJ1-1; CDR3: CAISEGTGNTEAFF
V: TRBV5-1; J: TRBJ2-7; CDR3: CASSLGQGMYEQYF
V: TRBV10-3; J: TRBJ2-3; CDR3: CAISKDRALASTDTQYF
V: TRBV6-1; J: TRBJ1-3; CDR3: CASRDKLNTIYF
V: TRBV10-3; J: TRBJ1-3; CDR3: CAINGQGPGNTIYF
V: TRBV28; J: TRBJ2-7; CDR3: CATEGGYEQYF
V: TRBV29-1; J: TRBJ2-7; CDR3: CSVGGSLSSYEQYF
V: TRBV7-8; J: TRBJ2-7; CDR3: CASSPSPWSSYEQYF
V: TRBV16; J: TRBJ1-5; CDR3: CASSQSKGALSNQPQHF
V: TRBV18; J: TRBJ1-2; CDR3: CASSPDTEAYTYGYTF
V: TRBV28; J: TRBJ1-5; CDR3: CASTTSNQPQHF
V: TRBV5-1; J: TRBJ2-2; CDR3: CASRSSSGGTGELFF
V: TRBV7-8; J: TRBJ1-1; CDR3: CASSPRTGAMNTEAFF
V: TRBV28; J: TRBJ2-5; CDR3: CASSPPGMQTQYF
V: TRBV28; J: TRBJ1-3; CDR3: CASSSRGMGNTIYF
V: TRBV18; J: TRBJ2-1; CDR3: CASSPRPYRGNEQFF
V: TRBV4-1; J: TRBJ1-4; CDR3: CASSQELRLNEKLFF
V: TRBV14; J: TRBJ2-7; CDR3: CASSRSQGNEQYF
V: TRBV6-5; J: TRBJ2-2; CDR3: CASSYRVEVTGELFF
V: TRBV7-6; J: TRBJ2-7; CDR3: CASSPAKSYEQYF
V: TRBV5-5; J: TRBJ2-2; CDR3: CASSFGTGVTGELFF
V: TRBV6-5; J: TRBJ2-2; CDR3: CASSVQPNTGELFF
V: TRBV18; J: TRBJ2-1; CDR3: CASSDGRAVDEQFF
V: TRBV19; J: TRBJ1-3; CDR3: CASRPSSGNTIYF
V: TRBV7-3; J: TRBJ1-1; CDR3: CASRLQVQGVTEAFF
V: TRBV2; J: TRBJ2-7; CDR3: CASSEGSASGVQYF
V: TRBV2; J: TRBJ2-2; CDR3: CASRMNGRAAGELFF
V: TRBV5-1; J: TRBJ1-6; CDR3: CASSLTGPGNNSPLHF
V: TRBV19; J: TRBJ1-4; CDR3: CASSITSGNEKLFF
V: TRBV9; J: TRBJ2-6; CDR3: CASSSNSGANVLTF
V: TRBV4-1; J: TRBJ1-5; CDR3: CASSQDGSTGGNQPQHF
V: TRBV7-9; J: TRBJ1-2; CDR3: CASIPSGGRTNYGYTF
V: TRBV5-4; J: TRBJ2-5; CDR3: CASSPPTGVHDSQETQYF
V: TRBV2; J: TRBJ2-3; CDR3: CASSELAGALGDTQYF
V: TRBV10-3; J: TRBJ1-2; CDR3: CAISEGVYGYTF
V: TRBV14; J: TRBJ2-2; CDR3: CASSLGRVGELFF
V: TRBV7-2; J: TRBJ1-1; CDR3: CASSLTANTEAFF
V: TRBV27; J: TRBJ1-2; CDR3: CASSLSGMTGPRGYTF
V: TRBV5-4; J: TRBJ2-3; CDR3: CASSRSRLAGTDTQYF
V: TRBV29-1; J: TRBJ1-2; CDR3: CSVGRGRNVTGYTF
V: TRBV29-1; J: TRBJ2-7; CDR3: CSVEDLNRESYEQYF
V: TRBV5-1; J: TRBJ1-5; CDR3: CASSLQGDQPQHF